The 3 T cell receptor beta chains presented below share a single source sample, sequenced in a study of T cell responses to AZD1222 COVID-19 vaccine. Sequenced by immunoSEQ multiplex PCR; TCRdb stores in-frame clones only, minus some. Among about 160,000 clones listed, 90% to 95% were seen once. Sequenced here: peripheral blood, sampled on day 0 of AZD1222 vaccination. These receptors all stem from an adult in good health.

The V and J genes are TRBV9 and TRBJ2-2, with a possible D match to TRBD2 (6 bases). The V and J ends lost 0 bases and 0 bases respectively, with 15 bases between them. Germline values: CDR1 SGDLS, CDR2 YYNGEE. The CDR3 has 18 amino acids. CDR3 in DNA: TGTGCCAGCAGCGTAGTTGGTAGCGGAACCTCGAACACCGGGGAGCTGTTTTTT. Translating gives CASSVVGSGTSNTGELFF.

V gene TRBV19 combines with J gene TRBJ2-2; maybe TRBD2 (5 bases). Germline V gene lookup returns CDR1 LNHDA and CDR2 SQIVND (reference sequence). The ends were cut back, 4 bases at V and 6 bases at J, with 12 bases in the middle. This CDR3 is built from 14 residues. CDR3 residues: CASSRGWLSGELFF. CDR3 in DNA: TGTGCCAGTAGTAGAGGGTGGTTGTCCGGGGAGCTGTTTTTT.

This clone was observed a handful of times. The gene calls are TRBV7-9 and TRBJ2-1; tentative D call: TRBD1 (5 bases). V lost 0 bases and J lost 5, with 20 bases in between. This CDR3 has 18 amino acids. Germline V gene lookup returns CDR1 SEHNR and CDR2 FQNEAQ (reference sequence). CDR3 DNA sequence: TGTGCCAGCAGCTTAGCGTCCATCAGGGCATACTCGAACAATGAGCAGTTCTTC. As protein: CASSLASIRAYSNNEQFF.